This T cell receptor beta chain was sequenced during a study of blood T cells in healthy people across ages. The study, taken as a whole, reports: It was held that the diversity estimates obtained from one million T cells were underestimates. A strong correlation was found between TCR beta diversity and the percentage of naive T cells. Older age coincided with a roughly linear decline in TCR beta diversity per million T cells.

The authors extracted at least 5 micrograms of total RNA per sample. There are a few counts of this clonotype. Its matching antigen is unknown. Germline lookup yields CDR1 MNHEY and CDR2 SVGAGI. With 2 bases removed from V and 8 bases from J, the gap between germline ends came to 15 bases. The CDR3 is 14 amino acids. PCR was performed a second time for about 6 to 12 cycles using a sample-barcoded 5' primer and a J-beta primer mix. TCRdb called the 5' RACE reads again in MiXCR, with one record for every CDR3 protein. The data show approximately 400,000 distinct CDR3 sequences, roughly half seen once. This receptor was taken from a man between 60 and 70 years old in good health. The gene calls are TRBV6-5 and TRBJ1-2; D perhaps matches TRBD1 (5 bases). Material: blood. Here the CDR3 DNA reads TGTGCCAGCAGTTACGGGGCAGGGACCTTAGGCTACACCTTC. Translating it yields CASSYGAGTLGYTF.